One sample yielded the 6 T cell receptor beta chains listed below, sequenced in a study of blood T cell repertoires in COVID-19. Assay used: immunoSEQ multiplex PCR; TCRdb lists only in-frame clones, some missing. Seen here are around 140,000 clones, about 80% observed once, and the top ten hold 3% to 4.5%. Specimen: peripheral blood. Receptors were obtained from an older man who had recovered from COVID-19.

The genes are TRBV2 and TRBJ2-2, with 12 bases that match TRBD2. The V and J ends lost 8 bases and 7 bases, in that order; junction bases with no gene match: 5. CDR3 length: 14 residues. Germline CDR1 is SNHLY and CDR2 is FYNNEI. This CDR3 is CASRTSGMSGELFF. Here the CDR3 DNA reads TGTGCCAGCCGGACTAGCGGGATGAGCGGGGAGCTGTTTTTT.

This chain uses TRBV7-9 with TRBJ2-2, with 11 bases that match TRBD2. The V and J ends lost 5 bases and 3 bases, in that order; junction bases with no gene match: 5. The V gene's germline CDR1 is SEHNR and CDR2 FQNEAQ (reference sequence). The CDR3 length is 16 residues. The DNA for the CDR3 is TGTGCCAGCAGCCATCTAGCGGGAGGCGACACCGGGGAGCTGTTTTTT. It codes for CASSHLAGGDTGELFF.

CDR3 in amino acids: CASSPETEKNIQYF. CDR3 DNA: TGTGCCAGCTCACCAGAGACAGAGAAAAACATTCAGTACTTC. The chain uses TRBV18 and TRBJ2-4; weak D call: TRBD1 (5 bases). V lost 2 bases and J lost 4, with 9 bases in between. CDR3 length: 14 amino acids. Germline V gene sequence: CDR1 KGHSH, CDR2 LQKENI.

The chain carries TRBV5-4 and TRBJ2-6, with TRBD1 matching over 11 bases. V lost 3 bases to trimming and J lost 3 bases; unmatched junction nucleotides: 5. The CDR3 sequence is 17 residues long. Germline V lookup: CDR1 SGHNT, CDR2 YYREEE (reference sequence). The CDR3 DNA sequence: TGTGCCAGCAGCTCGGACAGGGGGCGATTTGGGGCCAACGTCCTGACTTTC. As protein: CASSSDRGRFGANVLTF. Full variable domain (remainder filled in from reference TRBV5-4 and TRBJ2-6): ETGVTQSPTHLIKTRGQQVTLRCSSQSGHNTVSWYQQALGQGPQFIFQYYREEENGRGNFPPRFSGLQFPNYSSELNVNALELDDSALYLCASSSDRGRFGANVLTFGAGSRLTVL.

The CDR3 reads CATSDPGTTTGELFF. CDR3 DNA: TGTGCCACCAGTGACCCCGGGACTACGACCGGGGAGCTGTTTTTT. This chain connects TRBV24-1 to TRBJ2-2; TRBD2 matches at 7 bases. Germline loops: CDR1 KGHDR, CDR2 SFDVKD. V shed 4 bases and J 5 bases; nucleotides not matched to a gene: 6. This CDR3 is built from 15 residues.

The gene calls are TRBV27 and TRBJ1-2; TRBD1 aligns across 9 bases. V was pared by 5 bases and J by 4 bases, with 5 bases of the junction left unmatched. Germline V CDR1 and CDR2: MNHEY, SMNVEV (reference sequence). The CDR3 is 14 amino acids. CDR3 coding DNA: TGTGCCAGCAGTCCTACAGGGGGCTTCTATGGCTACACCTTC. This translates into CASSPTGGFYGYTF.